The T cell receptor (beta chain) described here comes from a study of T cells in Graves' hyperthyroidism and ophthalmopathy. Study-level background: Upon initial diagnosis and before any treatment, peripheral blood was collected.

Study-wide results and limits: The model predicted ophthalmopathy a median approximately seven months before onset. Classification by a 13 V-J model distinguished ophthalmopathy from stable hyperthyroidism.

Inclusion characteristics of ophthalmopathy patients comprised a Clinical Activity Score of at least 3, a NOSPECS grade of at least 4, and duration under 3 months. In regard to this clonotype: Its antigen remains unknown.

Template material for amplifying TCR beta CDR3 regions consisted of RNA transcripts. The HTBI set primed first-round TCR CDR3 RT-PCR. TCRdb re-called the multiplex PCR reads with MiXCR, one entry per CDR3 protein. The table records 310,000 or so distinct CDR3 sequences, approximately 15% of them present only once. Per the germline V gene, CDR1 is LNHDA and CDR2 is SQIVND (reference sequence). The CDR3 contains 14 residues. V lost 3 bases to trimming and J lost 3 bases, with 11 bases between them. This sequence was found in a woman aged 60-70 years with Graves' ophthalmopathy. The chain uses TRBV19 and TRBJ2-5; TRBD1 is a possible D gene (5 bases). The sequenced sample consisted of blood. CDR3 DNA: TGTGCCAGTAGTATGACAGCGTTGAAAGAGACCCAGTACTTC. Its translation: CASSMTALKETQYF.